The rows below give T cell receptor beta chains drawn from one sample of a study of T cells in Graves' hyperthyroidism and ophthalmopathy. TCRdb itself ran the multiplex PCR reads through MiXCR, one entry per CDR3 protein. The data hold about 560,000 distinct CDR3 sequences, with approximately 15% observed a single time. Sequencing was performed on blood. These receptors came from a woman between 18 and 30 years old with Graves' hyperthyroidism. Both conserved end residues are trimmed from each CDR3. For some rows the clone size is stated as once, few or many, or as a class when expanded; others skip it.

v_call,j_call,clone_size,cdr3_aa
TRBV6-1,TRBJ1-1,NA,ASSQKTGMNTEAF
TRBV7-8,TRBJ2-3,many,ASSNYPDTQY
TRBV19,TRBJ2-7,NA,ASSFNLGGSYEQY
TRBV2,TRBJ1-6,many,ASSEGVGVDSPLH
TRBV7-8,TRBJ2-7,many,ASSPLTGTLTEQY
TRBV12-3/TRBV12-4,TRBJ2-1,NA,ASSTGLQGNEQF
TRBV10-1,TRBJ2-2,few,ASSETSGRASTGELF
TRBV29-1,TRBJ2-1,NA,SVDRAGSYNGQF
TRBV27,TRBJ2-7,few,ASISQGRDGRYEQY
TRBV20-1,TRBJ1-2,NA,SAPESLRGNGYT
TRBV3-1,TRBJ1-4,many,ASSQAGSGEKLF
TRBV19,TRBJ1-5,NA,ASSMDGLGQPQH
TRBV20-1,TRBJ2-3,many,SAHSEYTDTQY
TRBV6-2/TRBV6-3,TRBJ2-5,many,ASRSGLAGKETQY
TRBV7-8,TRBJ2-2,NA,ASSLERPSGVVELF
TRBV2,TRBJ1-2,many,ASSGTVYGYT
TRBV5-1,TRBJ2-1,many,ASSSDPNNEQF
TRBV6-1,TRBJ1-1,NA,ASSFNTNTEAF
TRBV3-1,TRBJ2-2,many,ASSQDGRTGELF
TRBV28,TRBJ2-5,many,ASSFPGGGTQY
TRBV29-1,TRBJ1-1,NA,SMFPLTGGTEAF
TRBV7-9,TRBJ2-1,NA,ASSSRAGGLNEQF
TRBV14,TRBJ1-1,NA,ASSQKGRGQTEAF
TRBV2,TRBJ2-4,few,ASSDRPRSGGAQNIQY
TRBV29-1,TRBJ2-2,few,SVSSGRVTGELF
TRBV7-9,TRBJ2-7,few,ASSPGARAEQY
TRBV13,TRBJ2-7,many,ASSLHPKGGSSSYEQY
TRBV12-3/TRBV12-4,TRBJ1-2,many,ASSLTGTGGSYGYT
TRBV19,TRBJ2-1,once,ASTVDRSSYNEQF
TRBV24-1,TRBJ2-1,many,ATSDPGQATSNEQF
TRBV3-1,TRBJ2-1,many,ASSQQGSPINEQF
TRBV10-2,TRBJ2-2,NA,ASSEKRGWTGELF
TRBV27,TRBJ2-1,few,ASSFSGHNEQF
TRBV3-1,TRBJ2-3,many,ASSRLAGFTDTQY
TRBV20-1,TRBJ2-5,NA,SATGREETQY
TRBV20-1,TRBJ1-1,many,SALLGAVNTEAF
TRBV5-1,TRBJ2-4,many,ASSLGVGQSAKNIQY
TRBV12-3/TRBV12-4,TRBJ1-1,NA,ASRSYLGAF
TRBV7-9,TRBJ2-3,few,ASSRETGTDTQY
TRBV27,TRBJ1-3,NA,ASSPSRGNTIY